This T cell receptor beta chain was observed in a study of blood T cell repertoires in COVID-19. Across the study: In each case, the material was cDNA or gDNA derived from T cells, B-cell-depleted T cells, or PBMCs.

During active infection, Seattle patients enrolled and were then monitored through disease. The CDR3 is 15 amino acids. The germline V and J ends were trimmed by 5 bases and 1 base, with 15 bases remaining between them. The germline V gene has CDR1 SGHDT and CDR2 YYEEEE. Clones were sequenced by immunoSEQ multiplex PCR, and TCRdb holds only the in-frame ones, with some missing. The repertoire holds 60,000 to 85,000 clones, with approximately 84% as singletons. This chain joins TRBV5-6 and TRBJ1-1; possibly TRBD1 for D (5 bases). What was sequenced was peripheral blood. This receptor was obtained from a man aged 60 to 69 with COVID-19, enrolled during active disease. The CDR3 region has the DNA TGTGCCAGCAGTTATAAAACCGGACAGAACACTGAAGCTTTCTTT. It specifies CASSYKTGQNTEAFF. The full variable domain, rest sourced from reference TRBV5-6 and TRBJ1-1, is DAGVTQSPTHLIKTRGQQVTLRCSPKSGHDTVSWYQQALGQGPQFIFQYYEEEERQRGNFPDRFSGHQFPNYSSELNVNALLLGDSALYLCASSYKTGQNTEAFFGQGTRLTVV.